This entry lists 31 T cell receptor beta chains sequenced from one sample in a study of blood T cell repertoires in COVID-19. Only in-frame clones appear in the TCRdb table, and some are missing; sequencing was by immunoSEQ multiplex PCR. The sample shows 85,000 to 95,000 clones, about 82% of them seen only once. Sequencing was performed on peripheral blood. The origin of the receptors is a human donor in a cohort sampled during active COVID-19.

This clone has just one count. The V and J genes are TRBV6-6 and TRBJ2-7, with TRBD1 matching over 9 bases. The J segment lost 5 bases and the V segment lost 5 bases, leaving 7 bases of the junction unmatched. The CDR3 is 14 residues long. Germline V gene lookup returns CDR1 MNHNY and CDR2 SVGAGI (reference sequence). The DNA of the CDR3 is TGTGCCAGCAGTGTCAGGACAGGGGATAACGAGCAGTACTTC. Residues: CASSVRTGDNEQYF.

The chain employs TRBV9 and TRBJ2-3, with 10 nucleotides matching TRBD1. V shed 4 bases, J shed 6 bases, and the junction held 8 bases outside the gene matches. The CDR3 is 15 residues long. The germline V gene has CDR1 SGDLS and CDR2 YYNGEE. The CDR3 bases are TGTGCCAGCAGCCCACAGACAGGGGGCGCCGATACGCAGTATTTT. Protein: CASSPQTGGADTQYF.

V and J are TRBV27 and TRBJ1-2, with 10 nucleotides matching TRBD1. Germline CDR1 and CDR2: MNHEY and SMNVEV (reference sequence). The CDR3 is made up of 11 amino acids. Trimming cost V 8 bases and J 11 bases; bases outside gene matches: 5. In DNA, the CDR3 is TGTGCCAGCGGGGGACAGGGGAAGTACACCTTC. Protein product: CASGGQGKYTF.

The chain couples TRBV11-2 to TRBJ2-7; TRBD2 aligns across 14 bases. The germline gives CDR1 SGHAT, CDR2 FQNNGV. V dropped 4 bases and J dropped 5; count of bases not matched to a gene: 10. This CDR3 has 17 residues. CDR3 in DNA: TGTGCCAGCAGCTCCCTGACTAGCGGGAGGGCCTTCGACGAGCAGTACTTC. Encoded protein: CASSSLTSGRAFDEQYF.

The J gene is TRBJ1-4, the V gene TRBV19; 9 bases agree with TRBD1. Germline V gene sequence: CDR1 LNHDA, CDR2 SQIVND (reference sequence). The J segment lost 8 bases and the V segment lost 5 bases, leaving 6 bases of the junction unmatched. This CDR3 contains 14 residues. The CDR3 region is CASSPGQGIEKLFF. For the CDR3, the DNA is TGTGCCAGTAGTCCGGGACAGGGTATCGAAAAACTGTTTTTT.

The V gene is TRBV7-3, the J gene TRBJ1-4; TRBD1 matches at 8 bases. Germline trimming cut 0 bases from V and 7 bases from J; bases unmatched to any gene: 10. Germline CDR1 and CDR2: SGHTA and FQGTGA. CDR3 length equals 17 residues. The CDR3: CASSLTVGEQGVEKLFF. The CDR3 nucleotides are TGTGCCAGCAGCTTAACGGTTGGAGAACAGGGGGTTGAAAAACTGTTTTTT.

The chain has TRBV10-1 and TRBJ2-3, with 9 bases aligning to TRBD2. V shed 6 bases and J 2 bases; nucleotides not matched to a gene: 9. The V gene's germline CDR1 is WNHNN and CDR2 SYGVQD (reference sequence). There are 16 residues in the CDR3. CDR3 in DNA: TGCGCCAGCAGCTTGACTACTAGCGGGTCCACAGATACGCAGTATTTT. The encoded protein is CASSLTTSGSTDTQYF.

V is TRBV4-3 and J is TRBJ2-2; tentative D call: TRBD1 (6 bases). V lost 1 base and J 2 bases, leaving 11 bases between the germline ends. CDR1 and CDR2 from the germline V gene are LGHNA and YSLEER. The CDR3 length is 16 residues. The CDR3 spells CASSQVAQGNTGELFF. CDR3 DNA: TGCGCCAGCAGCCAAGTGGCACAGGGAAACACCGGGGAGCTGTTTTTT.

Only one count was recorded for this clone. This rearrangement joins TRBV9 to TRBJ1-3; no definite D call. The V gene's germline CDR1 is SGDLS and CDR2 YYNGEE. V lost 0 bases to trimming and J lost 0 bases, with 7 bases between them. This CDR3 is built from 15 residues. CDR3 bases: TGTGCCAGCAGCGTAGAAGGGAGCTCTGGAAACACCATATATTTT. Protein sequence: CASSVEGSSGNTIYF.

The V and J genes are TRBV7-6 and TRBJ2-3; 11 bases align to TRBD2. V lost 5 bases, J lost 1 base, and 17 bases stayed unmatched. Germline V gene sequence: CDR1 SGHVS, CDR2 FNYEAQ. This CDR3 spans 20 amino acids. CDR3 nucleotide sequence: TGTGCCAGCAGCCCTAAAGCATGGGCTAGCGGGAGGCTCGGCACAGATACGCAGTATTTT. Protein: CASSPKAWASGRLGTDTQYF.

The J gene is TRBJ2-2, the V gene TRBV7-2; 8 bases fit TRBD1. Trimming cost V 6 bases and J 3 bases; bases outside gene matches: 6. Germline lookup yields CDR1 SGHTA and CDR2 FQGNSA. This CDR3 region has 15 residues. CDR3 sequence reads: CASREGQGYTGELFF. The CDR3 region has the DNA TGTGCCAGCAGAGAAGGACAGGGTTACACCGGGGAGCTGTTTTTT.

The chain uses TRBV18 and TRBJ1-6; 7 bases are shared with TRBD1. CDR3 length equals 14 residues. The germline CDR1 and CDR2 sequences are KGHSH and LQKENI. After removal of 4 bases from V and 9 bases from J, the junction contained 6 bases not matched to a gene. The CDR3: CASSQTTGPSPLHF. The CDR3 DNA follows: TGTGCCAGCTCACAGACGACAGGGCCTTCACCCCTCCACTTT.

This clone was observed a single time. V gene TRBV6-5 combines with J gene TRBJ2-1; 7 positions match TRBD1. CDR3 length: 13 amino acids. V shed 7 bases and J 6 bases; nucleotides not matched to a gene: 6. CDR1 and CDR2 (germline): MNHEY, SVGAGI. The CDR3 region is CASKGGLGNEQFF. The CDR3 region has the DNA TGTGCCAGCAAAGGGGGCTTGGGCAATGAGCAGTTCTTC.

The V call is TRBV6-6, the J call TRBJ1-3, with 7 nucleotides matching TRBD1. Trimming took 5 bases from V and 1 from J; bases not matched to a gene: 23. The CDR3 has 21 amino acids. Germline V gene sequence: CDR1 MNHNY, CDR2 SVGAGI (reference sequence). DNA for the CDR3: TGTGCCAGCAGTCCCCTTCCGACCGGGACAGCAGTTCTCAAATCTGGAAACACCATATATTTT. Translated, it gives CASSPLPTGTAVLKSGNTIYF.

The chain combines TRBV4-1 with TRBJ2-2; 7 positions agree with TRBD1. This CDR3 has 13 residues. V dropped 3 bases and J dropped 6; count of bases not matched to a gene: 1. Germline V CDR1 and CDR2: MGHRA, YSYEKL. In DNA, the CDR3 is TGCGCCAGCAGCCACGGACAGGCCGGGGAGCTGTTTTTT. Translated: CASSHGQAGELFF.

The chain has TRBV7-2 and TRBJ2-3, with 11 bases lining up with TRBD2. The V and J ends lost 1 base and 7 bases, in that order; junction bases with no gene match: 4. The CDR3 runs 15 residues. Germline CDR1 SGHTA, CDR2 FQGNSA. The CDR3 region has the DNA TGTGCCAGCAGCTTAGATAGCGGGGGGGCATATACGCAGTATTTT. Residues: CASSLDSGGAYTQYF.

The chain links TRBV9 to TRBJ1-6, with TRBD1 matching 10 bases. CDR1 and CDR2 (germline): SGDLS, YYNGEE. Trimming at V came to 0 bases and at J to 8 bases, leaving 5 bases not matched to a gene. The CDR3 is 16 residues long. The CDR3 DNA reads TGTGCCAGCAGCGTAGGTGGGACAGGGGTTTATTCACCCCTCCACTTT. It translates to CASSVGGTGVYSPLHF.

This clone was seen once. The J gene is TRBJ2-6, the V gene TRBV19, with D perhaps matching TRBD2 (6 bases). Deletions cut 2 bases from V and 0 bases from J, with 11 bases between. Looked up from germline, CDR1 is LNHDA and CDR2 is SQIVND (reference sequence). There are 17 residues in the CDR3. The CDR3 DNA follows: TGTGCCAGTAGTATATCGGGGGTGATCTCTGGGGCCAACGTCCTGACTTTC. Residues: CASSISGVISGANVLTF.

The chain recombines TRBV2 with TRBJ1-5; a possible D gene is TRBD1 (6 bases). Trimming shortened V by 4 bases and J by 4 bases, and 14 bases separated the two germline ends. Looked up from germline, CDR1 is SNHLY and CDR2 is FYNNEI. This CDR3 is built from 15 residues. The CDR3 region is CASSGGQTLNQPQHF. The CDR3 DNA reads as TGTGCCAGCAGTGGGGGGCAGACCCTTAATCAGCCCCAGCATTTT. Using reference TRBV2 and TRBJ1-5 for the parts outside the CDR3, the full variable domain is EPEVTQTPSHQVTQMGQEVILRCVPISNHLYFYWYRQILGQKVEFLVSFYNNEISEKSEIFDDQFSVERPDGSNFTLKIRSTKLEDSAMYFCASSGGQTLNQPQHFGDGTRLSIL.

V gene TRBV19 combines with J gene TRBJ2-7; 9 positions agree with TRBD2. CDR3 length: 15 residues. Germline-derived CDR1 and CDR2 are LNHDA and SQIVND (reference sequence). The trim removed 6 bases at V and 3 bases at J, leaving 9 bases unmatched. CDR3 bases: TGTGCCAGTAGCGCCGGGACTAGCAGTTACTACGAGCAGTACTTC. It yields the protein CASSAGTSSYYEQYF.

The V call is TRBV7-9, the J call TRBJ1-1; D is undetermined. CDR1 is SEHNR and CDR2 is FQNEAQ in the germline V gene (reference sequence). Trimming took 6 bases from V and 1 from J, leaving 9 bases between them. The CDR3 covers 13 residues. The CDR3 protein is CASSSTKNTEAFF. For the CDR3, the DNA is TGTGCCAGCAGTTCCACTAAGAACACTGAAGCTTTCTTT.

The chain uses TRBV28 and TRBJ1-6; 7 bases fit TRBD1. V lost 6 bases, J lost 9 bases, and 5 bases stayed unmatched. This CDR3 is built from 13 residues. Germline lookup yields CDR1 MDHEN and CDR2 SYDVKM. This chain's CDR3 is CASRTRQGSPLHF. CDR3 nucleotide sequence: TGTGCCAGCAGAACGCGACAGGGTTCACCCCTCCACTTT.

The rearrangement links TRBV5-5 to TRBJ1-2; 10 nucleotides agree with TRBD1. The junction had 11 bases not matched to a gene; V was cut back by 8 bases and J by 4 bases. The CDR3 extends over 15 amino acids. Germline V gives CDR1 SGHKS, CDR2 YYEKEE (reference sequence). CDR3 in amino acids: CASFRGQGGLYGYTF. CDR3 DNA sequence: TGTGCCAGTTTCCGAGGACAGGGGGGACTCTATGGCTACACCTTC.

The J gene is TRBJ1-1, the V gene TRBV27; 11 bases fit TRBD1. Looked up from germline, CDR1 is MNHEY and CDR2 is SMNVEV (reference sequence). The CDR3 loop spans 17 amino acids. V shed 4 bases, J shed 0 bases, and the junction held 7 bases outside the gene matches. The CDR3 nucleotides are TGTGCCAGCAGTTGGGGGGGACAGGGGGTTTTGAACACTGAAGCTTTCTTT. Its protein is CASSWGGQGVLNTEAFF.

The chain couples TRBV27 to TRBJ1-5; 7 bases are a match to TRBD1. V trimming: 2 bases; J trimming: 6 bases; junction bases outside the gene matches: 4. This CDR3 is 14 amino acids long. CDR1 MNHEY and CDR2 SMNVEV come from the germline V gene (reference sequence). The CDR3 sequence is CASSLVGGSQPQHF. DNA for the CDR3: TGTGCCAGCAGTTTAGTAGGGGGCTCTCAGCCCCAGCATTTT.

V is TRBV7-9 and J is TRBJ2-3; D unclear. V shed 1 base and J shed 2 bases, with 4 bases lying between them. Germline V gene lookup returns CDR1 SEHNR and CDR2 FQNEAQ (reference sequence). The CDR3 consists of 13 residues. CDR3 coding DNA: TGTGCCAGCAGCTTAGGACTCACAGATACGCAGTATTTT. The encoded protein is CASSLGLTDTQYF.

This rearrangement joins TRBV9 to TRBJ1-3; TRBD1 agrees at 10 bases. V lost 3 bases, J lost 2 bases, and 2 bases stayed unmatched. Germline V CDR1 and CDR2: SGDLS, YYNGEE. The CDR3 covers 15 residues. CDR3 amino acids: CASSAGTGAGNTIYF. The DNA of the CDR3 is TGTGCCAGCAGCGCCGGGACAGGGGCTGGAAACACCATATATTTT.

The V and J genes are TRBV6-5 and TRBJ2-7; D perhaps matches TRBD2 (6 bases). The germline V and J ends were trimmed by 2 bases and 3 bases, with 14 bases remaining between them. CDR1 and CDR2 (germline): MNHEY, SVGAGI. This CDR3 has 15 amino acids. CDR3 DNA: TGTGCCAGCAGTTACCCGGCCACGGGGGTCTACGAGCAGTACTTC. Protein sequence: CASSYPATGVYEQYF.

The V and J genes are TRBV7-8 and TRBJ2-7, with 10 nucleotides matching TRBD1. Germline CDR1 reads SGHVS; CDR2 reads FQNEAQ. V dropped 7 bases and J dropped 2; count of bases not matched to a gene: 5. The CDR3 runs to 14 residues. Written as DNA, the CDR3 is TGTGCCAGCACCACCGGGACAGGGGCCTACGAGCAGTACTTC. The encoded protein is CASTTGTGAYEQYF.

The J gene is TRBJ1-6, the V gene TRBV6-5; TRBD1 matches 10 bases. V dropped 8 bases and J dropped 6; count of bases not matched to a gene: 4. Germline V gene lookup returns CDR1 MNHEY and CDR2 SVGAGI. The CDR3 sequence is 14 residues long. The CDR3 loop reads CASFRDRGNSPLHF. CDR3 nucleotide sequence: TGTGCCAGCTTCCGGGACAGGGGTAATTCACCCCTCCACTTT.

This rearrangement joins TRBV28 to TRBJ2-1; a possible D gene is TRBD2 (6 bases). Germline loops: CDR1 MDHEN, CDR2 SYDVKM. With 7 bases removed from V and 6 bases from J, the gap between germline ends came to 19 bases. The length of the CDR3 is 15 residues. CDR3 coding DNA: TGTGCCAGCACCCCCGCAGGTAGCGGACTCAATGAGCAGTTCTTC. Residues: CASTPAGSGLNEQFF.